The 17 T cell receptor beta chains given below trace back to one sample, sequenced in a study of control samples from healthy donors and cancer patients. Sequenced by immunoSEQ multiplex PCR; TCRdb stores in-frame clones only, minus some. The data show 100,000 to 150,000 clones, around 92% seen once. The material sequenced was PBMCs. The source of these receptors is a man aged 80 or over with head and neck cancer.

The chain combines TRBV3-1 (or the pseudogene TRBV3-2) with TRBJ1-1; maybe TRBD1 (5 bases). Trimming pared 3 bases from V and 0 bases from J, leaving 14 bases between. The CDR3 covers 16 residues. CDR1 is LGHDT, CDR2 YNNKEL, per germline (reference sequence). The CDR3 bases are TGTGCCAGCAGCCAGACCTTAGGGGTTATGAACACTGAAGCTTTCTTT. Residues: CASSQTLGVMNTEAFF.

The chain joins TRBV5-1 to TRBJ1-5; D is possibly TRBD1 (5 bases). V was cut by 4 bases and J by 2 bases, with 13 bases left in between. This CDR3 comprises 15 residues. CDR1 and CDR2 (germline): SGHRS, YFSETQ. The CDR3 here is CASSPVGGGNQPQHF. CDR3 sequence (DNA): TGCGCCAGCAGCCCTGTGGGGGGAGGCAATCAGCCCCAGCATTTT.

The chain has TRBV2 and TRBJ1-6; the match to TRBD1 covers 8 bases. V lost 6 bases to trimming and J lost 7 bases; unmatched junction nucleotides: 8. The CDR3 spans 15 residues. Per germline, CDR1 SNHLY and CDR2 FYNNEI. Here the CDR3 reads CASRGATGENSPLHF. The CDR3 DNA follows: TGTGCCAGCAGGGGGGCGACAGGGGAAAATTCACCCCTCCACTTT. Looking up the rest from reference TRBV2 and TRBJ1-6 gives the full variable domain: EPEVTQTPSHQVTQMGQEVILRCVPISNHLYFYWYRQILGQKVEFLVSFYNNEISEKSEIFDDQFSVERPDGSNFTLKIRSTKLEDSAMYFCASRGATGENSPLHFGNGTRLTVT.

V and J are TRBV6-4 and TRBJ2-7, with D possibly matching TRBD2 (7 bases). Germline CDR1 and CDR2: MRHNA and SNTAGT. Trimming pared 6 bases from V and 5 bases from J, leaving 20 bases between. The CDR3 extends over 15 amino acids. The CDR3 is CASRIGGPLLDEQYF. The CDR3 DNA follows: TGTGCCAGCAGGATCGGGGGGCCTTTGTTAGACGAGCAGTACTTC.

The chain employs TRBV5-1 and TRBJ1-5; D unclear. The CDR3 is 13 residues long. V was clipped by 4 bases and J by 2 bases, with 7 bases between them. Germline CDR1 is SGHRS and CDR2 is YFSETQ. CDR3 sequence (DNA): TGCGCCAGCAGCAAGGAAGGCAATCAGCCCCAGCATTTT. Protein sequence: CASSKEGNQPQHF.

The table lists this clone with a few counts. The chain combines TRBV3-1 (or the pseudogene TRBV3-2) with TRBJ1-2; TRBD1 might be the D (6 bases). The CDR3 length is 12 residues. V was cut by 3 bases and J by 6 bases, with 8 bases left in between. CDR1 is LGHDT, CDR2 YNNKEL, per germline (reference sequence). The CDR3 bases are TGTGCCAGCAGCCAGAGGACAGATGGCTACACCTTC. This encodes CASSQRTDGYTF.

The V gene is TRBV9, the J gene TRBJ2-1, with 10 bases lining up with TRBD2. The germline CDR1 and CDR2 sequences are SGDLS and YYNGEE. The CDR3 runs 14 residues. With 0 bases clipped from V and 16 bases from J, the junction kept 10 bases outside the gene matches. The CDR3 coding sequence is TGTGCCAGCAGCGTAGAGCCTAGCGGGAGTTTGATCTTCTTC. Residues: CASSVEPSGSLIFF.

The CDR3 region has the DNA TGCAGTGCTAGTTCGAGCGGGAGTCTTTCCGGGGAGCTGTTTTTT. Its protein product is CSASSSGSLSGELFF. V gene TRBV20-1 combines with J gene TRBJ2-2, with 8 bases fitting TRBD2. The CDR3 runs to 15 residues. Germline lookup yields CDR1 DFQATT and CDR2 SNEGSKA (reference sequence). J lost 6 bases, V lost 3 bases, and 9 bases had no gene match.

This chain links TRBV5-6 with TRBJ2-1, with 7 bases matching TRBD1. This CDR3 is built from 16 residues. Germline CDR1 and CDR2: SGHDT and YYEEEE. J was trimmed by 2 bases and V by 2 bases; bases with no gene match: 7. The CDR3 DNA is TGTGCCAGCAGCTTACGGACAGGATCGGCCTACAATGAGCAGTTCTTC. It specifies CASSLRTGSAYNEQFF.

This chain joins TRBV3-1 (or the pseudogene TRBV3-2) and TRBJ1-2, with D possibly being TRBD1 (5 bases). This CDR3 is 12 amino acids long. Germline V gene sequence: CDR1 LGHDT, CDR2 YNNKEL (reference sequence). The V and J ends lost 5 bases and 8 bases respectively, with 12 bases between them. CDR3 bases: TGTGCCAGCAGCAGTCCAGGGCACGGCTACACCTTC. Translation gives CASSSPGHGYTF.

V is TRBV4-3 and J is TRBJ2-3, with D unresolved. This CDR3 region has 14 residues. Germline loops: CDR1 LGHNA, CDR2 YSLEER. The ends were cut back, 4 bases at V and 4 bases at J, with 12 bases in the middle. The CDR3 DNA is TGCGCCAGCAGCCTCCAAGGGCTGGCAGATACGCAGTATTTT. It encodes CASSLQGLADTQYF.

A remark on this clone: At one boundary the junction diverges from the germline segment, which might be a read error. The J gene is TRBJ2-7, the V gene TRBV12-3 or TRBV12-4; D unresolved. The CDR3 totals 11 residues. The CDR3 is CASSARTVGNF. The CDR3 bases are TGTGCCAGCAGTGCAAGGACGGTGGGGAACTTC.

The J gene is TRBJ1-5, the V gene TRBV20-1; D gene uncertain. The germline CDR1 and CDR2 sequences are DFQATT and SNEGSKA (reference sequence). V was trimmed by 3 bases and J by 6 bases, leaving 15 bases between them. The CDR3 is 14 residues long. This chain's CDR3 is CSASSGSLTQPQHF. The CDR3, as DNA: TGCAGTGCTAGTAGTGGCAGCCTTACTCAGCCCCAGCATTTT.

The V and J genes are TRBV20-1 and TRBJ1-5; possible D gene TRBD1, 5 bases. In germline, CDR1 is DFQATT, CDR2 SNEGSKA (reference sequence). The CDR3 contains 14 residues. V was trimmed by 3 bases and J by 4 bases, leaving 13 bases between them. The CDR3 loop is CSASSAGINQPQHF. The CDR3 nucleotides read TGCAGTGCTAGTTCTGCAGGGATAAATCAGCCCCAGCATTTT.

This chain uses TRBV30 with TRBJ2-3, with unresolved D. CDR1 GTSNPN and CDR2 SVGIG come from the germline V gene (reference sequence). The length of the CDR3 is 16 residues. V was cut by 4 bases and J by 3 bases, with 20 bases left in between. In nucleotides, the CDR3 is TGTGCCTGGATTCTATGGAGAGAGGCTAGGACAGATACGCAGTATTTT. Encoded protein: CAWILWREARTDTQYF.

The rearrangement uses TRBV5-1 and TRBJ1-2; TRBD1 might be the D (5 bases). The CDR3 runs 14 residues. Germline CDR1 is SGHRS and CDR2 is YFSETQ. Deletions cut 2 bases from V and 4 bases from J, with 12 bases between. CDR3: CASSFGQGIYGYTF. DNA for the CDR3: TGCGCCAGCAGCTTCGGGCAGGGAATCTATGGCTACACCTTC.

This clone was counted once. The J gene is TRBJ1-2, the V gene TRBV3-1 (or the pseudogene TRBV3-2), with D maybe TRBD1 (5 bases). The germline gives CDR1 LGHDT, CDR2 YNNKEL (reference sequence). V was cut by 3 bases and J by 7 bases, with 9 bases left in between. The CDR3 is 12 amino acids. CDR3 amino acids: CASSQGGVGYTF. CDR3 DNA sequence: TGTGCCAGCAGCCAGGGGGGGGTTGGCTACACCTTC.